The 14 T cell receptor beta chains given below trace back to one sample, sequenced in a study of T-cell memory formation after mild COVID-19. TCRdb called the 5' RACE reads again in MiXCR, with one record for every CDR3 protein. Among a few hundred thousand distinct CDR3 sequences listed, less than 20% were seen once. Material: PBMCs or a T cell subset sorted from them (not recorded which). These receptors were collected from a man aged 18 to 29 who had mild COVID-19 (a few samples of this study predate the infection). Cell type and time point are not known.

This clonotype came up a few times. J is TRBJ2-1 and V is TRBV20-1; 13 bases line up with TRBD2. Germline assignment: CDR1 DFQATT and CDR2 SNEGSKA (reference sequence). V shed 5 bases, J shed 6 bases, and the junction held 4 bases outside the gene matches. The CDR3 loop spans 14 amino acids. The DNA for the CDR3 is TGCAGTGCTGGACTAGCGGGGGCGACCAATGAGCAGTTCTTC. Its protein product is CSAGLAGATNEQFF.

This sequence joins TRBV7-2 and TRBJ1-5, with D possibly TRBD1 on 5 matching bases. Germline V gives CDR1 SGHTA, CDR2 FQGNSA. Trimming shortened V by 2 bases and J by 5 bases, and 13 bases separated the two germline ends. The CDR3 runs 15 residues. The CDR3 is CASSLSGQGHQPQHF. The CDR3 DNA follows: TGTGCCAGCAGCTTATCTGGGCAGGGACATCAGCCCCAGCATTTT.

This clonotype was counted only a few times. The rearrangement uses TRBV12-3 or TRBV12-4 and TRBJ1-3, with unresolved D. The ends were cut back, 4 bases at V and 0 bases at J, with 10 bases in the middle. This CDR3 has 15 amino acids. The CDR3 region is CASSSPGLSGNTIYF. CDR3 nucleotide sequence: TGTGCCAGCAGTTCGCCGGGTCTCTCTGGAAACACCATATATTTT.

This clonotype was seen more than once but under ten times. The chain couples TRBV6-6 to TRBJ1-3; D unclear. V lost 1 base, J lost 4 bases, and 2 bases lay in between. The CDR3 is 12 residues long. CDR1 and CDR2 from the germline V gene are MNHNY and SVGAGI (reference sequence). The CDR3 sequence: CASSYLGNTIYF. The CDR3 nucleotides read TGTGCCAGCAGTTACTTAGGAAACACCATATATTTT.

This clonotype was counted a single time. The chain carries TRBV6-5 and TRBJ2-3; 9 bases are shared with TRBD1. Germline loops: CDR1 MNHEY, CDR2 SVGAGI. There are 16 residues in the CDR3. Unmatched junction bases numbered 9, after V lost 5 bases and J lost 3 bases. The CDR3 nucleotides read TGTGCCAGCAGTCTCCTTCCGGGACAGGGAACAGATACGCAGTATTTT. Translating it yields CASSLLPGQGTDTQYF.

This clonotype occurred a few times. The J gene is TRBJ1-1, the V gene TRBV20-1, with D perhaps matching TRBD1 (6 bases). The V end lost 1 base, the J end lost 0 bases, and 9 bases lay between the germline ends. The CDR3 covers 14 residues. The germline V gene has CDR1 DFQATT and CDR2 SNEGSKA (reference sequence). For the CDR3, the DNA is TGCAGTGCTAGAGCGGGACACATGAACACTGAAGCTTTCTTT. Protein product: CSARAGHMNTEAFF.

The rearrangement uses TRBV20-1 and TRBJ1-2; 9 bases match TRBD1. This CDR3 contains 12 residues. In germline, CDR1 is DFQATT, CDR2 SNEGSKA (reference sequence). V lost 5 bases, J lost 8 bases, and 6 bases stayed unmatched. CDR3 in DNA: TGCAGTGCTGAACAGGGGGCGCGAGGCTACACCTTC. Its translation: CSAEQGARGYTF.

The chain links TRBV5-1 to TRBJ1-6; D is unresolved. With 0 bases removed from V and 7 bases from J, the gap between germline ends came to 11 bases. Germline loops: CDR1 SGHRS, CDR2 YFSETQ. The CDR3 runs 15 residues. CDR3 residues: CASSLVSPGNSPLHF. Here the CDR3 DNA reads TGCGCCAGCAGCTTGGTCTCTCCGGGAAATTCACCCCTCCACTTT. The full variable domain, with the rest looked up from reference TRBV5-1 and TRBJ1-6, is KAGVTQTPRYLIKTRGQQVTLSCSPISGHRSVSWYQQTPGQGLQFLFEYFSETQRNKGNFPGRFSGRQFSNSRSEMNVSTLELGDSALYLCASSLVSPGNSPLHFGNGTRLTVT.

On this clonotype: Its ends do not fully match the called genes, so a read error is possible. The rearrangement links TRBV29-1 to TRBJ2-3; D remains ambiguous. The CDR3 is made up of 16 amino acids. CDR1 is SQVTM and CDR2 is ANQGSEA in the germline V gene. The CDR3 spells CSVEEDSLLNTDAQYF. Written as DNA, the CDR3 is TGCAGCGTTGAAGAAGATTCCCTCTTAAACACAGATGCGCAGTATTTT.

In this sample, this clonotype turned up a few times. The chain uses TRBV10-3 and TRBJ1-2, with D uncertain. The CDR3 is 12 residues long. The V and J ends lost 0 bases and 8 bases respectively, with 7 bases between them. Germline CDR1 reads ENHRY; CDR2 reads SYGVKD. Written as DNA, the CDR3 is TGTGCCATCAGTGAGTCAGCTTACGGCTACACCTTC. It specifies CAISESAYGYTF.

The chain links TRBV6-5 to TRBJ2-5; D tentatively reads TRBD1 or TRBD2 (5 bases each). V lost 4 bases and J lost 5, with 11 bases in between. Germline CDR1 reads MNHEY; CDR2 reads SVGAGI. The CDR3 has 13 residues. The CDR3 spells CASSSPGTETQYF. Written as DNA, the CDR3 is TGTGCCAGCAGTTCCCCAGGGACGGAGACCCAGTACTTC.

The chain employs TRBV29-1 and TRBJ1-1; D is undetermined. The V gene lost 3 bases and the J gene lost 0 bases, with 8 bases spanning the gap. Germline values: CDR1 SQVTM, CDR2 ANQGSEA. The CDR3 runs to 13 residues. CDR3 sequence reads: CSVDRGMNTEAFF. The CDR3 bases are TGCAGCGTTGACCGGGGTATGAACACTGAAGCTTTCTTT.

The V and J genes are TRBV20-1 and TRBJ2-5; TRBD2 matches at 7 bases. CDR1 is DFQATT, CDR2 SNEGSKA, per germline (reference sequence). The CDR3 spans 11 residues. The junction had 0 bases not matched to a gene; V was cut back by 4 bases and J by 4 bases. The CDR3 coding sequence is TGCAGTGCTACGGGGGGAGAGACCCAGTACTTC. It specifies CSATGGETQYF.

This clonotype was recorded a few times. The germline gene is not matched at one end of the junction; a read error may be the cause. The CDR3 is CASSLDRASQYF. DNA for the CDR3: TGTGCCAGCAGTTTAGACAGGGCGAGCCAGTACTTC. V usage is TRBV7-2 and J usage is TRBJ2-7, with 7 bases identical to TRBD1. Germline CDR1 is SGHTA and CDR2 is FQGNSA. This CDR3 contains 12 residues.